The 7 T cell receptor beta chains given below trace back to one sample, sequenced in a study of control samples from healthy donors and cancer patients. Sequencing used immunoSEQ multiplex PCR; TCRdb keeps in-frame clones, though not all of them. The sample includes 150,000 to 200,000 clones, approximately 90% seen only once; the top ten take 0.65% to 0.75%. Material: blood. The receptors shown here come from a woman in her 30s in good health.

The V gene is TRBV28, the J gene TRBJ1-4, with D perhaps TRBD1 (5 bases). This CDR3 region has 15 residues. Germline lookup yields CDR1 MDHEN and CDR2 SYDVKM. The V gene lost 2 bases and the J gene lost 7 bases, with 14 bases spanning the gap. The CDR3, as DNA: TGTGCCAGCAGTTTACCCACAGGCGGCGGTGAAAAACTGTTTTTT. This encodes CASSLPTGGGEKLFF.

The chain links TRBV30 to TRBJ1-4, with a weak D call TRBD1 (5 bases). The V end lost 0 bases, the J end lost 0 bases, and 14 bases lay between the germline ends. Germline V gene data show CDR1 as GTSNPN and CDR2 as SVGIG (reference sequence). The CDR3 is 17 amino acids. The CDR3 protein is CAWSVRRASATNEKLFF. The CDR3 coding sequence is TGTGCCTGGAGTGTACGCAGGGCGTCGGCAACTAATGAAAAACTGTTTTTT.

The chain uses TRBV29-1 and TRBJ2-7, with 7 positions matching TRBD2. The V gene's germline CDR1 is SQVTM and CDR2 ANQGSEA. The CDR3 consists of 14 residues. V lost 0 bases, J lost 2 bases, and 4 bases stayed unmatched. CDR3 sequence reads: CSVEEASGTYEQYF. The CDR3, as DNA: TGCAGCGTTGAAGAGGCTAGCGGCACCTACGAGCAGTACTTC.

J is TRBJ1-1 and V is TRBV19; unclear D gene. The CDR3 runs 14 residues. Trimming stripped 1 base from V and 1 base from J, with 7 bases between. CDR1 and CDR2 from the germline V gene are LNHDA and SQIVND (reference sequence). CDR3 DNA sequence: TGTGCCAGTAGTATAGGAGCAGGGAACACTGAAGCTTTCTTT. This sequence encodes CASSIGAGNTEAFF.

A remark on this clone: Other DNA sequences in the sample encode the same CDR3. V gene TRBV11-3 combines with J gene TRBJ2-3; 7 bases are shared with TRBD2. The V segment lost 5 bases and the J segment 5 bases; nucleotides outside the gene matches: 19. From germline, CDR1 is SGHNT and CDR2 YENEEA. The CDR3 covers 18 residues. The CDR3 protein is CASSPGTLAAGSGDTQYF. CDR3 in DNA: TGTGCCAGCAGCCCCGGGACGCTCGCAGCGGGAAGTGGAGATACGCAGTATTTT.

J is TRBJ2-3 and V is TRBV9; the D gene is possibly TRBD2 (6 bases). The CDR3 has 16 amino acids. V was clipped by 0 bases and J by 2 bases, with 13 bases between them. The germline V gene encodes CDR1 SGDLS and CDR2 YYNGEE. CDR3 in DNA: TGTGCCAGCAGCGTAGGGGGTCTAGCGATCACAGATACGCAGTATTTT. It translates to CASSVGGLAITDTQYF.

This clone was picked up a small number of times. The CDR3 region is CASSYPGIFTSNTGELFF. The CDR3 coding sequence is TGTGCCAGCAGTTACCCTGGGATTTTTACCTCGAACACCGGGGAGCTGTTTTTT. The chain combines TRBV28 with TRBJ2-2; D not certain. Germline V gene data show CDR1 as MDHEN and CDR2 as SYDVKM. Trimming left V 4 bases short and J 0 bases short, with 18 bases between. This CDR3 is 18 amino acids long.